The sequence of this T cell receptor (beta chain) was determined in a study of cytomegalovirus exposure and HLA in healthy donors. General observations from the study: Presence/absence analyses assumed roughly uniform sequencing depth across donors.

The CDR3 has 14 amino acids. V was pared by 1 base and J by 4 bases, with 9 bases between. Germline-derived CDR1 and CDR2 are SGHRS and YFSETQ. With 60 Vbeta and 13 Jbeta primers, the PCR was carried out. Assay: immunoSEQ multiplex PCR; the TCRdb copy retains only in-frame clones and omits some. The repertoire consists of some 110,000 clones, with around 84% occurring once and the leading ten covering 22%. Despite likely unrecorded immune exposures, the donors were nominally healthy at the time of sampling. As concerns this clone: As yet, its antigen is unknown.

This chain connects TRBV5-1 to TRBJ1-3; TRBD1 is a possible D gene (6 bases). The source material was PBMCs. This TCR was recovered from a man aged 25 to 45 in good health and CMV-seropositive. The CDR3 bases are TGCGCCAGCAGCTTGTTACAGGGAGGAAACACCATATATTTT. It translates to CASSLLQGGNTIYF. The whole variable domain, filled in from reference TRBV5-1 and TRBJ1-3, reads KAGVTQTPRYLIKTRGQQVTLSCSPISGHRSVSWYQQTPGQGLQFLFEYFSETQRNKGNFPGRFSGRQFSNSRSEMNVSTLELGDSALYLCASSLLQGGNTIYFGEGSWLTVV.